This TCR beta chain was observed in a study of blood T cell repertoires in COVID-19. Study details: Material from acute and convalescent COVID-19 was sourced from the United States, Italy and Spain. Sample material is recorded as cDNA or gDNA derived from T cells, B-cell-depleted T cells, or PBMCs.

Authors' methods: Cell counts per sample came from amplifying reference gene primers. TCRdb's table, derived via immunoSEQ multiplex PCR, lists solely in-frame clones and lacks some. For V, J and clone size, that table is used; D and trimming come from the DNA. The repertoire holds around 90,000 clones, with around 92% as singletons. CDR1 and CDR2 (germline): SGHAT, FQNNGV. Losses at the gene ends were 0 bases for V and 7 bases for J; bases not matched to a gene: 7. The length of the CDR3 is 15 residues. This receptor was obtained from a woman aged 55-70 years with active COVID-19. This rearrangement joins TRBV11-2 to TRBJ2-5; 8 positions match TRBD2. Sequencing used peripheral blood. CDR3 residues: CASSLEVAGRGTQYF. The DNA for the CDR3 is TGTGCCAGCAGCTTAGAGGTAGCGGGGAGGGGGACCCAGTACTTC.